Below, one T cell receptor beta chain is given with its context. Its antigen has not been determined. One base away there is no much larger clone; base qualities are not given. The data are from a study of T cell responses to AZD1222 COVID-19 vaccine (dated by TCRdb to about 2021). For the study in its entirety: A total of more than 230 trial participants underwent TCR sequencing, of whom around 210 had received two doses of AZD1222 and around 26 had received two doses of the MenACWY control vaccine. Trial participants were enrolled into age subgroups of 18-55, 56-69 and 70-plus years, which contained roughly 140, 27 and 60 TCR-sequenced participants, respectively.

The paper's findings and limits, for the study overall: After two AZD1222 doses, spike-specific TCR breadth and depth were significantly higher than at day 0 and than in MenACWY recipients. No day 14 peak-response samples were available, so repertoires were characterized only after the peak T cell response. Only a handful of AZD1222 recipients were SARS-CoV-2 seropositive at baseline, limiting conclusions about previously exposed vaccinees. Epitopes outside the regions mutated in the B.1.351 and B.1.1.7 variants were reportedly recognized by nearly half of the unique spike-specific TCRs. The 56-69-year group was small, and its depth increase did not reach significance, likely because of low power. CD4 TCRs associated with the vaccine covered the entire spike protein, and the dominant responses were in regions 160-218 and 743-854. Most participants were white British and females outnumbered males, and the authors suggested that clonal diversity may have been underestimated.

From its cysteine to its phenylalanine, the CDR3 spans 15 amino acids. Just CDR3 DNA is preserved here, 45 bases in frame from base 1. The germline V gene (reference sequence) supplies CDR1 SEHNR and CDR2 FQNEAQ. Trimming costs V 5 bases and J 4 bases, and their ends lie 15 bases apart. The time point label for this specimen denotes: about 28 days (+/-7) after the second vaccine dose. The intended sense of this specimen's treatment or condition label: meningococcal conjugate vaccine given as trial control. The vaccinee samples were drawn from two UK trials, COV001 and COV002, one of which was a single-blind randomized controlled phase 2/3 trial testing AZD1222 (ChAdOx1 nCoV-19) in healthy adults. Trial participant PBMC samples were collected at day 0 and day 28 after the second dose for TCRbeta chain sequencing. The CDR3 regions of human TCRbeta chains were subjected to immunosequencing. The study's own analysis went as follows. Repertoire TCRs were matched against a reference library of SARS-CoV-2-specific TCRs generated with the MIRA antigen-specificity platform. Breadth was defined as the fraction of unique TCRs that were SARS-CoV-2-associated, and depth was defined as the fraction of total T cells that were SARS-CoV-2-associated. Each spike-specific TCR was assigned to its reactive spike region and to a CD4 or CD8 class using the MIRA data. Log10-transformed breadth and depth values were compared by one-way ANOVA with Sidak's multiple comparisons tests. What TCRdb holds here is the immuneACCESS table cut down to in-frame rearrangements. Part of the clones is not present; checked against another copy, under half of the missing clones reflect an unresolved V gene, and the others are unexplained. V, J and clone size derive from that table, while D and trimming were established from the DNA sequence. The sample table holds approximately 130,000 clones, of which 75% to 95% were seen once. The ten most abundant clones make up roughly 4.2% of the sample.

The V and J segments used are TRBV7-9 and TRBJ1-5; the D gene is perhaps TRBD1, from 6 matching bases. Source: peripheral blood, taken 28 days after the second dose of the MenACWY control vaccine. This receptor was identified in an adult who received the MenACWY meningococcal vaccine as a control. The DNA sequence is TGTGCCAGCAGCCTCCCGGGGGCAGGTAATCAGCCCCAGCATTTT. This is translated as CASSLPGAGNQPQHF.